This T cell receptor (beta chain) stems from a study of T-cell memory formation after mild COVID-19. Study information: TCR clusters were mostly confined to one donor each.

Germline CDR1 LNHNV, CDR2 YYDKDF (reference sequence). The CDR3 totals 15 residues. V gave up 0 bases and J gave up 4 bases, with 9 bases separating them. cDNA libraries for TCR alpha and TCR beta, carrying sample barcodes and UMIs, came from 5'RACE with constant-segment primers. Via MiXCR, TCRdb re-called the 5' RACE reads, giving one row per CDR3 protein. The sample carries 450,000 to 700,000 distinct CDR3 sequences, approximately 19% recorded once. Study conclusions and caveats: Mainly in CM and EM were contracting CD4+ clones; CD8+ were in EMRA. Among clones contracting day 15 to 85, CD4/CD8 was balanced, whereas later expanders leaned CD4+.

In this sample, this clonotype turned up a few times. Its antigen is as yet unknown. The rearrangement links TRBV15 to TRBJ2-2; no definite D call. This sequence originates from an adult woman who had mild COVID-19 (a few samples of this study predate the infection). Cell type and time point are not known. The sequenced material came from PBMCs or a T cell subset sorted from them (not recorded which). The CDR3 DNA sequence: TGTGCCACCAGCAGAGATCGGGTTTCCACCGGGGAGCTGTTTTTT. Translated: CATSRDRVSTGELFF.